Listed here is a single TCR beta chain. The source of the sample is a study of blood T cells in healthy people across ages. The use of a sample-barcoded 5' primer and a J-beta primer mix characterized a second PCR of roughly 6 to 11 cycles. TCRdb reprocessed the 5' RACE reads with MiXCR, giving one entry per CDR3 protein. This sample yields about 510,000 distinct CDR3 sequences, of which over 25% are seen a single time; 3.6% belongs to the top ten. With 7 bases removed from V and 0 bases from J, the gap between germline ends came to 7 bases. The CDR3 length is 13 residues. Germline V gene sequence: CDR1 ENHRY, CDR2 SYGVKD. These data were likewise used in another study, on T cells of mothers and their children. This second study says: Slightly higher but non-significant overlap marked related mother-child pairs versus unrelated pairs.

The genes are TRBV10-3 and TRBJ1-3; unclear D gene. The sequence came from a boy younger than 10 in good health. The sample comprised blood. In DNA form, the CDR3 reads TGTGCCATCAACGGGGACTCTGGAAACACCATATATTTT. Amino acid sequence: CAINGDSGNTIYF.